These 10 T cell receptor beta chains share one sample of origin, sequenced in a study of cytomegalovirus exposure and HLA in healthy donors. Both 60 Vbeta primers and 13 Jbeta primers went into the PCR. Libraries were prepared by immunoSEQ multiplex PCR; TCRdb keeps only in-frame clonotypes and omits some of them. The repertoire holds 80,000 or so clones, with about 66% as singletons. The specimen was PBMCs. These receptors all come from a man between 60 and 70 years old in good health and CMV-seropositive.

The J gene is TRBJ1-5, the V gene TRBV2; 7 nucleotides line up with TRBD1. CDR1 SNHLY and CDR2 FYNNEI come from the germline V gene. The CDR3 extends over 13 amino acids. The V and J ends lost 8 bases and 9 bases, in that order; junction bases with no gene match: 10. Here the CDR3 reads CASRDREVAPQHF. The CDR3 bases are TGTGCCAGCCGAGACAGGGAAGTTGCGCCCCAGCATTTT.

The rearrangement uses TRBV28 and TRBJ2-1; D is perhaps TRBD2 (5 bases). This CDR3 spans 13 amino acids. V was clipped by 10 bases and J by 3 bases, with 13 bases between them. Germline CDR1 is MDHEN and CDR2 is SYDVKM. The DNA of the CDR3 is TGTGCCACCGACCTAGAGGGCTACAATGAGCAGTTCTTC. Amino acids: CATDLEGYNEQFF.

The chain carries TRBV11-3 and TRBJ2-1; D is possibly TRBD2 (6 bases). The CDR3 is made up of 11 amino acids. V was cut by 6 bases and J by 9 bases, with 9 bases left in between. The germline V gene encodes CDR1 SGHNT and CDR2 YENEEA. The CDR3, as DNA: TGTGCCAGCAGTTCCGGGGGTGAGCAGTTCTTC. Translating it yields CASSSGGEQFF.

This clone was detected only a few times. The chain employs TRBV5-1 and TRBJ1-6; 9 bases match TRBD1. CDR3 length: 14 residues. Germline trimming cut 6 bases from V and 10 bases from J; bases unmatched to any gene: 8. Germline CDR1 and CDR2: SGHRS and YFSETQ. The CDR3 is CASKFGQGQSPLHF. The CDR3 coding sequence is TGCGCCAGCAAATTCGGACAGGGGCAATCACCCCTCCACTTT. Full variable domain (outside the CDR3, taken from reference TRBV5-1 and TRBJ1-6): KAGVTQTPRYLIKTRGQQVTLSCSPISGHRSVSWYQQTPGQGLQFLFEYFSETQRNKGNFPGRFSGRQFSNSRSEMNVSTLELGDSALYLCASKFGQGQSPLHFGNGTRLTVT.

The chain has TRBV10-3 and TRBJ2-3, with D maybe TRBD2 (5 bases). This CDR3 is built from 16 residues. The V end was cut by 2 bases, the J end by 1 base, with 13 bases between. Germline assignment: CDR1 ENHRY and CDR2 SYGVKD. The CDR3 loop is CAISEVRADGTDTQYF. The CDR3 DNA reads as TGTGCCATCAGTGAGGTGCGGGCGGATGGCACAGATACGCAGTATTTT.

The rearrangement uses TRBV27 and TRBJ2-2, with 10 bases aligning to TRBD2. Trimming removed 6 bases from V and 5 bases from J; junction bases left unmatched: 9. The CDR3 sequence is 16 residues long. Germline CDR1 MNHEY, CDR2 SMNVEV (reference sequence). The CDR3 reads CASRPIAGGWTGELFF. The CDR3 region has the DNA TGTGCCAGCAGACCTATAGCGGGAGGATGGACCGGGGAGCTGTTTTTT.

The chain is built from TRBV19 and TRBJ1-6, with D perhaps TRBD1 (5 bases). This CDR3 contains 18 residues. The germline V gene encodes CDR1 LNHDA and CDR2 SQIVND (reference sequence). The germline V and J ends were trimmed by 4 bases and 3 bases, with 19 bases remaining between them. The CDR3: CASSNRASGVYYNSPLHF. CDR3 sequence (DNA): TGTGCCAGTAGTAACCGGGCTTCGGGGGTTTACTATAATTCACCCCTCCACTTT.

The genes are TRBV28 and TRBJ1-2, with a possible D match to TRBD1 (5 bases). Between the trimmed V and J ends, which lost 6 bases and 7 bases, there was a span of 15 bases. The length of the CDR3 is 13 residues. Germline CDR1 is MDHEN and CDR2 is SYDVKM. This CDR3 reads CASSPAGTAGYTF. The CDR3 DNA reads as TGTGCCAGCAGCCCAGCGGGGACCGCTGGCTACACCTTC.

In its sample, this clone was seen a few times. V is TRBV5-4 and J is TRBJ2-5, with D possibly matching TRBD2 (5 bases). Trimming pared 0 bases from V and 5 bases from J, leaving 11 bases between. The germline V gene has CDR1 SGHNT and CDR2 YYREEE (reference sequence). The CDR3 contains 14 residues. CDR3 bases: TGTGCCAGCAGCTTGGAAGTGGGAGAGGAGACCCAGTACTTC. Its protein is CASSLEVGEETQYF.

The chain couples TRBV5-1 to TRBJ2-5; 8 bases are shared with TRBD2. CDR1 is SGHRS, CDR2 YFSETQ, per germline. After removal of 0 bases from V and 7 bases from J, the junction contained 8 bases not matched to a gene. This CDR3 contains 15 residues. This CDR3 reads CASSLASGSLGTQYF. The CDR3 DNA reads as TGCGCCAGCAGCTTGGCAAGCGGGAGCCTTGGGACCCAGTACTTC.